The 27 T cell receptor beta chains presented below share a single source sample, sequenced in a study of T cells in Graves' hyperthyroidism and ophthalmopathy. Amplified TCR beta CDR3 regions came from RNA transcripts. In the first-round RT-PCR of the TCR CDR3, the HTBI primer set was used. MiXCR, run by TCRdb on the multiplex PCR reads, gives a single entry per CDR3 protein. The table has 600,000 to 700,000 distinct CDR3 sequences, just under 45% seen once; the top ten hold less than 9.5%. Sequenced input: peripheral blood or thyroid tissue (not recorded which). Receptors originate from an adult man with Graves' disease, either hyperthyroidism or ophthalmopathy (not recorded which).

The chain uses TRBV7-9 and TRBJ1-3; D is ambiguous. Germline V gives CDR1 SEHNR, CDR2 FQNEAQ (reference sequence). The V end was cut by 5 bases, the J end by 1 base, with 18 bases between. There are 17 residues in the CDR3. The CDR3 DNA reads TGTGCCAGCAGCCAAGATCGGACGGTTGATTCTGGAAACACCATATATTTT. Translated: CASSQDRTVDSGNTIYF.

Comment on this clonotype: Germline is not matched at one junction end, which may reflect a read error. The J gene is TRBJ2-7, the V gene TRBV10-3; the match to TRBD1 covers 11 bases. Germline CDR1 and CDR2: ENHRY and SYGVKD. The CDR3 loop spans 14 amino acids. For the CDR3, the DNA is TGTGCCAGCAGTGAAGGGACAGGGGGTGGCGAGCAGTACTTC. It yields the protein CASSEGTGGGEQYF.

Note on this clonotype: It may be a read error: a sequence one base away is much more abundant. The V call is TRBV24-1, the J call TRBJ2-7; TRBD2 might be the D (5 bases). The CDR3 totals 15 residues. V was trimmed by 2 bases and J by 2 bases, leaving 12 bases between them. CDR1 and CDR2 from the germline V gene are KGHDR and SFDVKD. The CDR3 sequence: CATSDSRGYAYEQYF. CDR3 bases: TGTGCCACCAGTGATTCCCGGGGTTACGCCTACGAGCAGTACTTC.

In its sample, this clonotype was seen a few times. The chain has TRBV20-1 and TRBJ1-2; maybe TRBD1 (6 bases). The CDR3 spans 13 residues. Germline CDR1 is DFQATT and CDR2 is SNEGSKA (reference sequence). V dropped 0 bases and J dropped 8 bases, with 13 bases sitting between them. CDR3 bases: TGCAGTGCTAGAGATGGGGACATAGGAGGCTACACCTTC. Its protein is CSARDGDIGGYTF.

This clonotype showed up just a few times. The CDR3 nucleotides are TGTGCCAGCGGCGGACTAGCGGGTGCGAACACCGGGGAGCTGTTTTTT. Its protein product is CASGGLAGANTGELFF. The chain employs TRBV11-2 and TRBJ2-2, with TRBD2 identical over 11 bases. Germline assignment: CDR1 SGHAT and CDR2 FQNNGV. V gave up 8 bases and J gave up 0 bases; unmatched junction bases: 5. This CDR3 has 16 residues.

This sequence joins TRBV10-3 and TRBJ2-5, with D uncertain. Per the germline V gene, CDR1 is ENHRY and CDR2 is SYGVKD. The CDR3 spans 14 residues. V lost 4 bases to trimming and J lost 4 bases, with 13 bases between them. The CDR3 loop reads CAISARVEAETQYF. CDR3 coding DNA: TGTGCCATCAGTGCTAGAGTCGAAGCAGAGACCCAGTACTTC.

On this clonotype: With a much larger clone just one base away, this may be a read error. The chain links TRBV20-1 to TRBJ1-6, with TRBD1 as a possible D gene (6 bases). The CDR3 contains 12 residues. V gave up 5 bases and J gave up 9 bases, with 11 bases separating them. The germline V gene encodes CDR1 DFQATT and CDR2 SNEGSKA (reference sequence). CDR3 sequence (DNA): TGCAGTGCTGGAAGGGGGAGTTCACCCCTCCACTTT. It yields the protein CSAGRGSSPLHF.

This clonotype was observed a few times. CDR3 in amino acids: CSARDREGQSETQYF. The CDR3 DNA reads TGCAGTGCTAGAGATCGGGAGGGGCAATCAGAGACCCAGTACTTC. The chain uses TRBV20-1 and TRBJ2-5; 8 bases line up with TRBD2. From germline, CDR1 is DFQATT and CDR2 SNEGSKA (reference sequence). V shed 0 bases and J 4 bases; nucleotides not matched to a gene: 7. This CDR3 is built from 15 residues.

The CDR3: CSARSGTGQAEAFF. DNA for the CDR3: TGCAGTGCACGATCCGGGACAGGGCAAGCTGAAGCTTTCTTT. The chain couples TRBV20-1 to TRBJ1-1; 9 bases agree with TRBD1. The CDR3 has 14 amino acids. V gave up 6 bases and J gave up 6 bases; unmatched junction bases: 11. The germline gives CDR1 DFQATT, CDR2 SNEGSKA (reference sequence).

The chain couples TRBV20-1 to TRBJ1-2; the match to TRBD1 covers 12 bases. The CDR3 totals 13 residues. CDR1 and CDR2 from the germline V gene are DFQATT and SNEGSKA (reference sequence). After removal of 7 bases from V and 7 bases from J, the junction contained 7 bases not matched to a gene. CDR3 in amino acids: CSGGTGGRLGYTF. The DNA for the CDR3 is TGCAGTGGCGGGACAGGGGGCCGTCTTGGCTACACCTTC.

Remarks on this clonotype: A much larger clone is a single base away; this may be a read error. This chain uses TRBV9 with TRBJ2-5; possibly TRBD2 for D (6 bases). V lost 0 bases, J lost 5 bases, and 11 bases lay in between. The CDR3 is 14 residues long. Germline CDR1 and CDR2: SGDLS and YYNGEE. The CDR3 loop is CASSVGGGEETQYF. The CDR3 nucleotides read TGTGCCAGCAGCGTAGGAGGAGGGGAGGAGACCCAGTACTTC. Full variable domain (rest looked up from reference TRBV9 and TRBJ2-5): DSGVTQTPKHLITATGQRVTLRCSPRSGDLSVYWYQQSLDQGLQFLIQYYNGEERAKGNILERFSAQQFPDLHSELNLSSLELGDSALYFCASSVGGGEETQYFGPGTRLLVL.

Note on this clonotype: A clone one base away is much larger, so this may be a read error. The chain is built from TRBV7-9 and TRBJ1-4, with a weak D call TRBD1 (5 bases). This CDR3 is 14 amino acids long. Germline CDR1 and CDR2: SEHNR and FQNEAQ (reference sequence). The V and J ends lost 4 bases and 3 bases respectively, with 9 bases between them. CDR3 sequence (DNA): TGTGCCAGCAGCTCTGACAGTTCTAATGAAAAACTGTTTTTT. Protein sequence: CASSSDSSNEKLFF.

In its sample, this clonotype was seen many times. A read error is possible here, since a much larger clone lies one base away. The chain carries TRBV7-9 and TRBJ1-3; the D is unclear. V lost 6 bases to trimming and J lost 0 bases, with 6 bases between them. CDR1 and CDR2 (germline): SEHNR, FQNEAQ (reference sequence). CDR3 length: 13 amino acids. Here the CDR3 reads CASRLSSGNTIYF. The CDR3, as DNA: TGTGCCAGCAGATTAAGCTCTGGAAACACCATATATTTT.

This clonotype was seen more than once but under ten times. This sequence joins TRBV20-1 and TRBJ1-2; a possible D gene is TRBD1 (6 bases). The CDR3 totals 13 residues. The V and J ends lost 2 bases and 4 bases respectively, with 11 bases between them. CDR1 DFQATT and CDR2 SNEGSKA come from the germline V gene (reference sequence). In nucleotides, the CDR3 is TGCAGTGCTAGACGGGACATAGGCTATGGCTACACCTTC. Residues: CSARRDIGYGYTF.

V gene TRBV25-1 combines with J gene TRBJ1-1; 8 bases are a match to TRBD1. There are 16 residues in the CDR3. With 4 bases clipped from V and 2 bases from J, the junction kept 9 bases outside the gene matches. Germline assignment: CDR1 MGHDK and CDR2 SYGVNS. The CDR3 loop is CASSARPGGVNTEAFF. For the CDR3, the DNA is TGTGCCAGCAGTGCTAGGCCAGGGGGCGTCAACACTGAAGCTTTCTTT.

The genes are TRBV10-3 and TRBJ2-6, with 10 positions matching TRBD1. CDR3 length: 11 residues. Looked up from germline, CDR1 is ENHRY and CDR2 is SYGVKD. The junction had 6 bases not matched to a gene; V was cut back by 7 bases and J by 18 bases. The CDR3 DNA reads TGTGCCATCAACCGGGACAGGGGACAGACTTTC. This translates into CAINRDRGQTF.

This clonotype showed up just a few times. The chain recombines TRBV20-1 with TRBJ1-2, with TRBD1 matching over 7 bases. The CDR3 contains 15 residues. CDR1 is DFQATT, CDR2 SNEGSKA, per germline (reference sequence). Unmatched junction bases numbered 9, after V lost 1 base and J lost 4 bases. The CDR3 DNA follows: TGCAGTGCTAGAGTTCCGGGACAGAGGGGCTATGGCTACACCTTC. As protein: CSARVPGQRGYGYTF.

This clonotype is medium-sized (0.01 to 0.1%) in the sample. This sequence joins TRBV9 and TRBJ1-5; D is uncertain. The CDR3 length is 14 residues. Germline V gene data show CDR1 as SGDLS and CDR2 as YYNGEE. The germline V and J ends were trimmed by 4 bases and 0 bases, with 8 bases remaining between them. As DNA, the CDR3 is TGTGCCAGCAGCCCCGACGATAGCAATCAGCCCCAGCATTTT. This gives the protein CASSPDDSNQPQHF.

J is TRBJ2-2 and V is TRBV12-3 or TRBV12-4, with D hard to call. This CDR3 comprises 13 residues. Trimming took off 0 bases at V and 5 bases at J, with 4 bases between the two ends. The CDR3 reads CASSLAATGELFF. The CDR3 region has the DNA TGTGCCAGCAGTTTAGCGGCTACCGGGGAGCTGTTTTTT.

This chain connects TRBV7-2 to TRBJ2-5; tentative D call: TRBD2 (5 bases). The CDR3 runs 17 residues. CDR1 and CDR2 (germline): SGHTA, FQGNSA. The ends were cut back, 1 base at V and 4 bases at J, with 19 bases in the middle. The CDR3, as DNA: TGTGCCAGCAGCTTAGGGGTCCAGGAGGCCAGGTTAGAGACCCAGTACTTC. Protein product: CASSLGVQEARLETQYF. Variable domain in full (rest from reference TRBV7-2 and TRBJ2-5): GAGVSQSPSNKVTEKGKDVELRCDPISGHTALYWYRQSLGQGLEFLIYFQGNSAPDKSGLPSDRFSAERTGGSVSTLTIQRTQQEDSAVYLCASSLGVQEARLETQYFGPGTRLLVL.

This clonotype was counted at least ten times. The CDR3 spells CAISRDRAHEQYF. CDR3 in DNA: TGTGCCATCAGTAGGGACAGGGCCCACGAGCAGTACTTC. The gene calls are TRBV10-3 and TRBJ2-7, with 9 positions matching TRBD1. CDR1 is ENHRY and CDR2 is SYGVKD in the germline V gene. CDR3 length: 13 amino acids. Trimming removed 5 bases from V and 5 bases from J; junction bases left unmatched: 4.

This sequence joins TRBV19 and TRBJ1-5; D uncertain. The CDR3 consists of 15 residues. Germline V CDR1 and CDR2: LNHDA, SQIVND (reference sequence). With 3 bases removed from V and 0 bases from J, the gap between germline ends came to 9 bases. The CDR3: CASSMRWVSNQPQHF. The CDR3 region has the DNA TGTGCCAGTAGTATGAGGTGGGTTAGCAATCAGCCCCAGCATTTT.

The table lists this clonotype with many counts. The gene calls are TRBV15 and TRBJ1-1; D unresolved. Germline CDR1 reads LNHNV; CDR2 reads YYDKDF (reference sequence). The V and J ends lost 0 bases and 1 base respectively, with 6 bases between them. The CDR3 consists of 14 residues. DNA for the CDR3: TGTGCCACCAGCAGAGAATTCGGGAACACTGAAGCTTTCTTT. It codes for CATSREFGNTEAFF.

The chain has TRBV7-6 and TRBJ2-2, with D possibly matching TRBD2 (6 bases). Germline CDR1 is SGHVS and CDR2 is FNYEAQ. The CDR3 loop spans 15 amino acids. V was pared by 5 bases and J by 0 bases, with 10 bases between. The CDR3 reads CASSDSGPNTGELFF. CDR3 DNA sequence: TGTGCCAGCAGCGATAGCGGTCCGAACACCGGGGAGCTGTTTTTT.

This clonotype turned up a few times. The gene calls are TRBV19 and TRBJ2-7, with a possible D match to TRBD2 (6 bases). Trimming took 2 bases from V and 0 from J, leaving 14 bases between them. Germline assignment: CDR1 LNHDA and CDR2 SQIVND (reference sequence). The length of the CDR3 is 16 residues. The CDR3 here is CASSITGAGGSYEQYF. CDR3 nucleotide sequence: TGTGCCAGTAGTATAACCGGAGCGGGCGGCTCCTACGAGCAGTACTTC. Drawing the rest from reference TRBV19 and TRBJ2-7, the complete variable domain is DGGITQSPKYLFRKEGQNVTLSCEQNLNHDAMYWYRQDPGQGLRLIYYSQIVNDFQKGDIAEGYSVSREKKESFPLTVTSAQKNPTAFYLCASSITGAGGSYEQYFGPGTRLTVT.

The J gene is TRBJ1-6, the V gene TRBV15; 9 bases fit TRBD1. This CDR3 is built from 15 residues. Germline lookup yields CDR1 LNHNV and CDR2 YYDKDF (reference sequence). Trimming removed 3 bases from V and 10 bases from J; junction bases left unmatched: 7. The CDR3 region is CATSSAGQGGSPLHF. Here the CDR3 DNA reads TGTGCCACCAGCAGTGCGGGACAGGGTGGCTCACCCCTCCACTTT.

This clonotype was picked up a small number of times. V gene TRBV19 combines with J gene TRBJ1-2; D unclear. The CDR3 totals 12 residues. Germline V CDR1 and CDR2: LNHDA, SQIVND (reference sequence). The V end lost 11 bases, the J end lost 3 bases, and 13 bases lay between the germline ends. The CDR3 sequence is CAPPAAYYGYTF. The CDR3 DNA reads as TGTGCCCCGCCCGCGGCGTACTATGGCTACACCTTC.